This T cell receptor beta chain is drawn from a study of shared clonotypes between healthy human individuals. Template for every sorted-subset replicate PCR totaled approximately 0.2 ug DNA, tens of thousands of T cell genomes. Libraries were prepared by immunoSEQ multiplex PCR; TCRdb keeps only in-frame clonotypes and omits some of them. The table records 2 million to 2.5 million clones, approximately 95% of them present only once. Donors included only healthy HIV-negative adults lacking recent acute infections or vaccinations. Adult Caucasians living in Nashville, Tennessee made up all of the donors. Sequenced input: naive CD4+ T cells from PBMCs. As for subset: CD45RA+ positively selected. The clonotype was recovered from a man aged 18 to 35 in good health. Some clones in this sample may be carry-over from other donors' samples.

The CDR3 is CASSLAHSNQPQHF. The CDR3 DNA reads TGTGCCAGCAGCTTAGCCCATAGCAATCAGCCCCAGCATTTT. The genes are TRBV7-2 and TRBJ1-5; no clear D gene. CDR1 is SGHTA, CDR2 FQGNSA, per germline. The V end lost 0 bases, the J end lost 0 bases, and 3 bases lay between the germline ends. There are 14 residues in the CDR3. The full variable domain, rest sourced from reference TRBV7-2 and TRBJ1-5, is GAGVSQSPSNKVTEKGKDVELRCDPISGHTALYWYRQSLGQGLEFLIYFQGNSAPDKSGLPSDRFSAERTGGSVSTLTIQRTQQEDSAVYLCASSLAHSNQPQHFGDGTRLSIL.